The entry that follows covers one T cell receptor (beta chain) sequence. Its antigen is unidentified. Each CDR3 protein is one row after TCRdb ran MiXCR on the 5' RACE reads. The repertoire includes about 220,000 distinct CDR3 sequences, 7.5% of them detected once, and 1.9% sits in the top ten. The source of the sample is a study of identical twins. Points from the study as a whole: Conclusions came from cross-sectional statistical analysis, not from following the same donors. Modelling approaches yielded underestimates of out-of-frame TCR alpha sharing between monozygotic twins. Twin-shared out-of-frame alpha sequences were enriched for low generation probability. While abundant cord blood beta clonotypes carried fewer insertions, memory repertoires showed no such pattern.

This CDR3 spans 14 amino acids. The ends lost 3 bases at V and 6 bases at J; junction bases unmatched: 2. Another study also made use of these data, one on yellow fever vaccine responses in identical twins.

The chain recombines TRBV12-3 or TRBV12-4 with TRBJ2-1, with 10 nucleotides matching TRBD2. The sequenced sample consisted of memory (CD45RO+) T cells sorted from blood. The TCR originated in a woman under 30 in good health. The CDR3 nucleotides read TGTGCCAGCAGTTTCAGCGGGAGGGCCAATGAGCAGTTCTTC. Amino acids: CASSFSGRANEQFF.